These 19 T cell receptor beta chains share one sample of origin, sequenced in a study of OX40 agonist ivuxolimab in advanced cancers. Using immunoSEQ multiplex PCR, the repertoire was profiled, and TCRdb retains in-frame clones only, with some absent. The top ten hold 9.6% of the sample, which has about 79,000 clones, roughly 94% seen once. Sequences were derived from CD4+ or CD8+ T cells sorted from blood, sampled in a trial of the OX40 agonist ivuxolimab. Every receptor here comes from an adult with an advanced solid tumor such as melanoma, head and neck, liver or kidney cancer.

V and J are TRBV5-6 and TRBJ2-3; D perhaps matches TRBD1 (6 bases). The CDR3 loop spans 16 amino acids. Germline CDR1 reads SGHDT; CDR2 reads YYEEEE. The germline V and J ends were trimmed by 0 bases and 2 bases, with 13 bases remaining between them. The CDR3 loop reads CASSLAPGVPTDTQYF. As DNA, the CDR3 is TGTGCCAGCAGCTTGGCGCCAGGGGTCCCCACAGATACGCAGTATTTT.

This clone came up once. The rearrangement joins TRBV5-4 to TRBJ2-1; TRBD2 matches at 12 bases. With V trimmed by 4 bases and J by 7 bases, 9 bases remained unmatched. Germline V gene data show CDR1 as SGHNT and CDR2 as YYREEE (reference sequence). The CDR3 covers 16 residues. The CDR3 loop is CASSPQGLAGPNEQFF. The CDR3 nucleotides are TGTGCCAGCAGCCCACAAGGACTAGCGGGACCTAATGAGCAGTTCTTC.

The genes are TRBV9 and TRBJ2-3, with D perhaps matching TRBD2 (5 bases). Looked up from germline, CDR1 is SGDLS and CDR2 is YYNGEE. There are 14 residues in the CDR3. V was cut by 4 bases and J by 0 bases, with 9 bases left in between. The CDR3 loop is CASSSWTSTDTQYF. The CDR3 coding sequence is TGTGCCAGCAGCTCATGGACTAGCACAGATACGCAGTATTTT. The full variable domain, its missing parts supplied by reference TRBV9 and TRBJ2-3, is DSGVTQTPKHLITATGQRVTLRCSPRSGDLSVYWYQQSLDQGLQFLIQYYNGEERAKGNILERFSAQQFPDLHSELNLSSLELGDSALYFCASSSWTSTDTQYFGPGTRLTVL.

The CDR3 DNA reads as TGTGCCAGCAGTTTAGGTAGCGGGAGCTCCTACGAGCAGTACTTC. The encoded protein is CASSLGSGSSYEQYF. V and J are TRBV27 and TRBJ2-5, with 9 bases lining up with TRBD2. The J call may be mistaken, given a closer DNA end match to TRBJ2-7. Germline-derived CDR1 and CDR2 are MNHEY and SMNVEV (reference sequence). The CDR3 is 15 amino acids.

The V call is TRBV6-5, the J call TRBJ2-1, with 10 bases identical to TRBD2. V trimming: 2 bases; J trimming: 7 bases; junction bases outside the gene matches: 5. The CDR3 has 15 residues. Germline CDR1 reads MNHEY; CDR2 reads SVGAGI. CDR3 nucleotide sequence: TGTGCCAGCAGTTACGGGACTAGCGTGAATAATGAGCAGTTCTTC. It translates to CASSYGTSVNNEQFF.

V is TRBV5-6 and J is TRBJ2-5; 9 bases match TRBD1. The CDR3 is 15 amino acids. Unmatched junction bases numbered 7, after V lost 2 bases and J lost 5 bases. Germline CDR1 and CDR2: SGHDT and YYEEEE. This CDR3 reads CASSFSTGGFETQYF. DNA for the CDR3: TGTGCCAGCAGCTTTAGTACAGGGGGCTTCGAGACCCAGTACTTC.

J is TRBJ1-2 and V is TRBV27, with unresolved D. Germline V gene data show CDR1 as MNHEY and CDR2 as SMNVEV (reference sequence). Trimming removed 5 bases from V and 6 bases from J, with 16 bases in between. The CDR3 is made up of 14 amino acids. CDR3 in amino acids: CASSPSGAGHGYTF. The CDR3 DNA is TGTGCCAGCAGTCCCTCCGGCGCGGGTCATGGCTACACCTTC.

This chain connects TRBV19 to TRBJ1-1; D is possibly TRBD1 (6 bases). Looked up from germline, CDR1 is LNHDA and CDR2 is SQIVND (reference sequence). The length of the CDR3 is 15 residues. Trimming left V 3 bases short and J 1 base short, with 12 bases between. Here the CDR3 reads CASSIYGGANTEAFF. CDR3 DNA: TGTGCCAGTAGTATCTACGGGGGCGCGAACACTGAAGCTTTCTTT.

This chain connects TRBV7-9 to TRBJ1-1; perhaps TRBD1 as D (5 bases). CDR1 is SEHNR, CDR2 FQNEAQ, per germline (reference sequence). This CDR3 has 15 residues. Trimming removed 2 bases from V and 1 base from J, with 11 bases in between. CDR3 in amino acids: CASSLTGPENTEAFF. The DNA for the CDR3 is TGTGCCAGCAGCTTAACGGGACCAGAGAACACTGAAGCTTTCTTT.

The gene calls are TRBV4-1 and TRBJ2-1; TRBD2 aligns across 7 bases. The trim removed 0 bases at V and 4 bases at J, leaving 6 bases unmatched. Germline V gene data show CDR1 as MGHRA and CDR2 as YSYEKL. CDR3 length: 16 amino acids. The CDR3 region has the DNA TGCGCCAGCAGCCAAGATCGATCTAGCGGTTACAATGAGCAGTTCTTC. It is translated as CASSQDRSSGYNEQFF.

The chain employs TRBV9 and TRBJ2-7, with D possibly being TRBD1 (6 bases). This CDR3 region has 14 residues. Trimming took 3 bases from V and 2 from J, leaving 12 bases between them. The germline gives CDR1 SGDLS, CDR2 YYNGEE. The CDR3 reads CASSEGGSAYEQYF. CDR3 in DNA: TGTGCCAGCAGCGAAGGGGGAAGCGCCTACGAGCAGTACTTC.

The chain carries TRBV4-3 and TRBJ1-4, with TRBD1 as a possible D gene (6 bases). The CDR3 covers 15 residues. V gave up 4 bases and J gave up 8 bases, with 17 bases separating them. CDR1 is LGHNA, CDR2 YSLEER, per germline. The CDR3 spells CASSRGRDIGEKLFF. CDR3 DNA: TGCGCCAGCAGCCGAGGCCGGGACATAGGGGAAAAACTGTTTTTT.

This clone was detected only once. The genes are TRBV5-6 and TRBJ2-2; TRBD1 agrees at 8 bases. Trimming took 6 bases from V and 4 from J; bases not matched to a gene: 11. CDR3 length: 16 amino acids. Germline V gene lookup returns CDR1 SGHDT and CDR2 YYEEEE. CDR3 protein: CASTPYRTGPTGELFF. CDR3 in DNA: TGTGCCAGCACCCCCTACCGGACAGGGCCCACCGGGGAGCTGTTTTTT.

V is TRBV6-6 and J is TRBJ2-2, with 10 bases matching TRBD2. CDR1 MNHNY and CDR2 SVGAGI come from the germline V gene (reference sequence). J lost 1 base, V lost 2 bases, and 1 base had no gene match. The CDR3 has 16 amino acids. CDR3 in amino acids: CASSYPSGGNTGELFF. In DNA form, the CDR3 reads TGTGCCAGCAGTTACCCTAGCGGGGGGAACACCGGGGAGCTGTTTTTT.

The J gene is TRBJ2-3, the V gene TRBV5-4; TRBD2 matches at 7 bases. From germline, CDR1 is SGHNT and CDR2 YYREEE (reference sequence). This CDR3 is 14 amino acids long. The V gene end was trimmed by 9 bases and the J gene end by 4 bases; junction bases not matched to a gene: 11. CDR3 in amino acids: CAISLGLEADTQYF. CDR3 nucleotides: TGTGCCATTTCCCTTGGACTAGAAGCAGATACGCAGTATTTT.

CDR3 coding DNA: TGTGCCAGCAGCCCCCTCGAGCTCCTCTTTCAGTTCTTC. Its translation: CASSPLELLFQFF. The V gene is TRBV7-9, the J gene TRBJ2-1, with unresolved D. The length of the CDR3 is 13 residues. From germline, CDR1 is SEHNR and CDR2 FQNEAQ (reference sequence). V was clipped by 5 bases and J by 13 bases, with 18 bases between them.

The V call is TRBV11-3, the J call TRBJ2-7; D possibly corresponds to TRBD1 (6 bases). This CDR3 has 15 residues. Between the trimmed V and J ends, which lost 1 base and 4 bases, there was a span of 14 bases. The germline gives CDR1 SGHNT, CDR2 YENEEA. This CDR3 is CASSLGSGGGYEQYF. In DNA, the CDR3 is TGTGCCAGCAGCTTAGGGTCTGGGGGCGGATACGAGCAGTACTTC.

This chain uses TRBV19 with TRBJ2-7; 8 positions agree with TRBD1. Trimming cost V 3 bases and J 3 bases; bases outside gene matches: 7. Germline CDR1 LNHDA, CDR2 SQIVND (reference sequence). CDR3 length: 15 residues. This CDR3 reads CASSMSGQGVYEQYF. The CDR3 DNA reads as TGTGCCAGTAGTATGTCAGGACAGGGAGTCTACGAGCAGTACTTC. The full variable domain, completed using reference TRBV19 and TRBJ2-7, is DGGITQSPKYLFRKEGQNVTLSCEQNLNHDAMYWYRQDPGQGLRLIYYSQIVNDFQKGDIAEGYSVSREKKESFPLTVTSAQKNPTAFYLCASSMSGQGVYEQYFGPGTRLTVT.

This clone was observed a single time. CDR3 in amino acids: CASSLLETPDEQFF. The DNA of the CDR3 is TGTGCCAGCAGCTTACTTGAGACTCCGGATGAGCAGTTCTTC. The rearrangement links TRBV7-3 to TRBJ2-1; D ambiguous. Germline CDR1 and CDR2: SGHTA and FQGTGA. The CDR3 totals 14 residues. The V end was cut by 2 bases, the J end by 8 bases, with 13 bases between.